This T cell receptor (beta chain) was recovered during a study of naive and memory T cell subsets. V trimming: 1 base; J trimming: 4 bases; junction bases outside the gene matches: 4. Germline V CDR1 and CDR2: LGHNA, YSLEER. The CDR3 length is 15 residues. Whole-study results and caveats: Activation and differentiation may alter RNA-based TCR counts.

Sequential positive selection took CD4 T cells first, then CD8 T cells. This clonotype came up a few times. Its antigen is unidentified. Both TRBC1 and TRBC2 were covered by a beta constant-region primer of two equimolar oligonucleotides. Four rounds of PCR amplified the ligated cDNA using nested alpha and beta constant-region primers plus SP2. An oligonucleotide with the SP2 primer and a 12-nucleotide UMI was ligated to the cDNA 3' end. TCRdb re-derived calls from the UMI-ligation and nested PCR reads in MiXCR, one entry per CDR3 protein. The repertoire holds about 120,000 distinct CDR3 sequences, 35% to 40% seen once, with approximately 0.88% in the top ten.

Specimen: central memory CD4+ T cells from blood. The clonotype originates from a human donor in good health. The chain is built from TRBV4-3 and TRBJ2-1; 7 bases agree with TRBD1. The CDR3: CASSQVGTDYNEQFF. CDR3 sequence (DNA): TGCGCCAGCAGCCAAGTCGGGACAGATTACAATGAGCAGTTCTTC.